The rows below give T cell receptor beta chains drawn from one sample of a study of cytomegalovirus exposure and HLA in healthy donors. Sequenced by immunoSEQ multiplex PCR; TCRdb stores in-frame clones only, minus some. This sample has 96,000 or so clones, with around 74% found just once. Material for sequencing was PBMCs. The receptors derive from a woman between 70 and 85 years old in good health and CMV-seropositive. Both conserved end residues are part of each CDR3. D genes are given only for firm matches. For some rows the clone size is stated as once, few or many, or as a class when expanded; others skip it.

j_gene,v_gene,d_gene,abundance,CDR3nt,CDR3aa
TRBJ2-7,TRBV5-1,TRBD2,NA,TGCGCCAGCAGCATTACCGCGGGAGACTACGAGCAGTACTTC,CASSITAGDYEQYF
TRBJ1-1,TRBV15,NA,few,TGTGCCACCAGCAGAGATTACGGGAACACTGAAGCTTTCTTT,CATSRDYGNTEAFF
TRBJ1-4,TRBV5-1,NA,once,TGCGCCAGCAGCCCCGACAGGACTAATGAAAAACTGTTTTTT,CASSPDRTNEKLFF
TRBJ2-7,TRBV19,TRBD2,NA,TGTGCCAGTGGGCGGACTAGCGGGAGGTCCCACGAGCAGTACTTC,CASGRTSGRSHEQYF
TRBJ2-5,TRBV7-3,TRBD2,few,TGTGCCAGCAGGTACCGGACTAGTGGAAAAGAGACCCAGTACTTC,CASRYRTSGKETQYF
TRBJ2-2,TRBV4-1,TRBD2,few,TGCGCCAGCAGCCATGGTGGACTAGCGGGAGTGGGAACCGGGGAGCTGTTTTTT,CASSHGGLAGVGTGELFF
TRBJ1-3,TRBV7-2,NA,NA,TGTGCCAGCAGCTCAGGGGCTCCTGGAAACACCATATATTTT,CASSSGAPGNTIYF
TRBJ2-6,TRBV30,TRBD1,few,TGTGCCTGGAGTGTAACAGGGGCGAACTCTGGGGCCAACGTCCTGACTTTC,CAWSVTGANSGANVLTF
TRBJ2-7,TRBV11-3,NA,NA,TGTGCCAGCAGCTTAGATCAGGGGCGCGAGCAGTACTTC,CASSLDQGREQYF
TRBJ2-2,TRBV19,NA,NA,TGTGCCGGCCGGACAGCGAACACCGGGGAGCTGTTTTTT,CAGRTANTGELFF
TRBJ1-5,TRBV28,NA,NA,TGTGCCAGCACGGGGCAGGGGAACGATCAGCCCCAGCATTTT,CASTGQGNDQPQHF
TRBJ1-5,TRBV5-8,TRBD1,NA,TGTGCCAGCAGAAGCCCGGGACAGGGCAATCAGCCCCAGCATTTT,CASRSPGQGNQPQHF
TRBJ1-6,TRBV7-2,NA,NA,TGTGCCAGCAGCGGCAGGAACAATTCACCCCTCCACTTT,CASSGRNNSPLHF
TRBJ2-5,TRBV7-8,TRBD2,NA,TGTGCCAGCAGCTCCCGGACTAGCGGGGTTATCCAAGAGACCCAGTACTTC,CASSSRTSGVIQETQYF
TRBJ2-2,TRBV7-8,TRBD1,NA,TGTGCCAGCAGCTTAGTAGGGGACAGGGCGGGCACCGGGGAGCTGTTTTTT,CASSLVGDRAGTGELFF
TRBJ1-6,TRBV19,NA,NA,TGTGCCAGTAGTACGCGGACTGAAAATTCACCCCTCCACTTT,CASSTRTENSPLHF
TRBJ2-5,TRBV28,NA,NA,TGTGCCACCCCGAAGACGGCAGGTCAGACCCAGTACTTC,CATPKTAGQTQYF
TRBJ2-3,TRBV11-3,TRBD2,once,TGTGCCAGCAGCTTCGGGACTAGCGGGGCTCTCGACACAGATACGCAGTATTTT,CASSFGTSGALDTDTQYF
TRBJ2-6,TRBV5-4,TRBD1,NA,TGTGCCAGCAGCCAAAGGGGACAGGGAGTTGGGGCCAACGTCCTGACTTTC,CASSQRGQGVGANVLTF
TRBJ2-3,TRBV6-5,NA,few,TGTGCCAGCGGAACAGGGAGGGGAGATACGCAGTATTTT,CASGTGRGDTQYF
TRBJ1-1,TRBV28,NA,NA,TGTGCCAGCAGTCTAGGACAGCTTGAAGCTTTCTTT,CASSLGQLEAFF
TRBJ1-2,TRBV29-1,TRBD1,once,TGCAGCGTTGTGACAGGGGATGGCTACACCTTC,CSVVTGDGYTF
TRBJ2-6,TRBV6-1,NA,NA,TGTGCCAGCAGTGCCAACAGGGCTGGGGCCAACGTCCTGACTTTC,CASSANRAGANVLTF
TRBJ1-2,TRBV5-6,TRBD1,NA,TGTGCCAGCAGCTTGGACGGGACAGGCTATGGCCACACCTTC,CASSLDGTGYGHTF
TRBJ2-5,TRBV18,TRBD1,NA,TGTGCCAGCTCACCACCGAGGACAGGGGAAGAGACCCAGTACTTC,CASSPPRTGEETQYF
TRBJ2-2,TRBV7-2,TRBD2,NA,TGTGCCAGCAGCTTAGCCATACTAGCGGGGGGGCGGGGGACCGGGGAGCTGTTTTTT,CASSLAILAGGRGTGELFF
TRBJ1-4,TRBV7-9,TRBD1,NA,TGTGCCAGCAGACAACAGGGGGCTGCTGAAAAACTGTTTTTT,CASRQQGAAEKLFF
TRBJ1-4,TRBV6-6,NA,once,TGTGCCAGCGGCATGGAAGGTGGCAGGGGTTGGGAAAAACTGTTTTTT,CASGMEGGRGWEKLFF
TRBJ2-7,TRBV7-2,NA,NA,TGTGCCAGCAGCTTAGCAGCGTCCTACGAGCAGTACTTC,CASSLAASYEQYF
TRBJ2-5,TRBV18,TRBD1,NA,TGTGCCAGCTCGCTACAGGGGCACTCCCAAGAGACCCAGTACTTC,CASSLQGHSQETQYF
TRBJ2-5,TRBV7-3,NA,NA,TGTGCCAGCAGCCCGACTCGGAAAGAGACCCAGTACTTC,CASSPTRKETQYF
TRBJ1-1,TRBV15,TRBD1,NA,TGTGCCACCAGCAGGACAAAGACAGGGTTGGGGACTGAAGCTTTCTTT,CATSRTKTGLGTEAFF
TRBJ2-1,TRBV5-6,TRBD1,NA,TGTGCCAGCAGCTTTGATGGGCAGGGGGCATGGAATGAGCAGTTCTTC,CASSFDGQGAWNEQFF
TRBJ1-4,TRBV18,TRBD1,NA,TGTGCCAGCGCCCGGGACAGGGTAAATGAAAAACTGTTTTTT,CASARDRVNEKLFF
TRBJ2-7,TRBV5-5,NA,NA,TGTGCCAGCAGCTTGGATTTGCGCGAGCAGTACTTC,CASSLDLREQYF
TRBJ1-5,TRBV6-5,NA,few,TGTGCCAGCAGTTGGACTGATCATCAGCCCCAGCATTTT,CASSWTDHQPQHF
TRBJ2-7,TRBV28,TRBD1,NA,TGTGCCAGCATACCTGGTTCAGGACAGGGGGCCTACGAGCAGTACTTC,CASIPGSGQGAYEQYF
TRBJ2-3,TRBV6-4,NA,NA,TGTGCCAGCAGCTCCAAATCTACCCTCACAGATACGCAGTATTTT,CASSSKSTLTDTQYF
TRBJ2-1,TRBV28,NA,NA,TGTGCCAGCAGTTGGCAGGGACAAATCAACAATGAGCAGTTCTTC,CASSWQGQINNEQFF
TRBJ1-1,TRBV29-1,NA,NA,TGCAGCGCGCGGGACCGTAACACTGAAGCTTTCTTT,CSARDRNTEAFF